This TCR beta chain comes out of a study of T cell responses to AZD1222 COVID-19 vaccine. For the study at large: It was second doses at about 4 or about 12 weeks that were pooled. Findings of the study overall: Donors were largely white British and mainly female; clonal diversity was possibly underestimated. The breadth and depth of Spike-specific TCRs increased once two AZD1222 doses had been given.

Some clones are missing from TCRdb's copy, which holds only in-frame ones; the method was immunoSEQ multiplex PCR. The table records about 90,000 clones, 88% of them present only once. This clone was recorded only once. Its antigen is unidentified. Sequences were derived from peripheral blood, sampled on day 0 of AZD1222 vaccination. The TCR comes from an adult in good health.

The DNA for the CDR3 is TGTGCCAGCAGTTTGGATCCCAAAGGCGGAAAACTGTTTTTT. Amino acids: CASSLDPKGGKLFF. The chain links TRBV6-5 to TRBJ1-4; D is unclear. The V and J ends lost 4 bases and 10 bases respectively, with 16 bases between them. CDR3 length: 14 residues. The germline CDR1 and CDR2 sequences are MNHEY and SVGAGI.